This entry lists 16 T cell receptor beta chains sequenced from one sample in a study of blood T cells in healthy people across ages. Combining a sample-barcoded 5' primer with a J-beta primer mix, a second PCR ran for about 7 to 11 cycles. In TCRdb, the 5' RACE reads were re-called with MiXCR into one record per CDR3 protein. The top ten hold 7.9% of the sample, which has around 1.5 million distinct CDR3 sequences, 42% seen once. Sample: blood. The origin of the receptors is a woman in her late teens or twenties in good health.

The V and J genes are TRBV5-1 and TRBJ2-5, with 7 positions matching TRBD1. The ends lost 0 bases at V and 4 bases at J; junction bases unmatched: 6. Per the germline V gene, CDR1 is SGHRS and CDR2 is YFSETQ. CDR3 length: 15 residues. Here the CDR3 DNA reads TGCGCCAGCAGCTTGGAAAAGGGGGCGGGAGAGACCCAGTACTTC. Encoded protein: CASSLEKGAGETQYF.

This chain connects TRBV6-5 to TRBJ2-7, with TRBD1 as a possible D gene (6 bases). The CDR3 consists of 18 residues. Trimming left V 0 bases short and J 0 bases short, with 18 bases between. Germline-derived CDR1 and CDR2 are MNHEY and SVGAGI. The CDR3: CASSYSSLIGQSSYEQYF. The CDR3 DNA follows: TGTGCCAGCAGTTACTCGAGTTTGATTGGACAGAGCTCCTACGAGCAGTACTTC.

This clonotype has only a few counts. The chain recombines TRBV27 with TRBJ2-2; a weak D match, TRBD2 (6 bases). Germline V gene lookup returns CDR1 MNHEY and CDR2 SMNVEV (reference sequence). This CDR3 comprises 14 residues. Between the trimmed V and J ends, which lost 6 bases and 4 bases, there was a span of 12 bases. As DNA, the CDR3 is TGTGCCAGCAGCCCCGTCGGGGGCACCGGGGAGCTGTTTTTT. This gives the protein CASSPVGGTGELFF.

This chain links TRBV30 with TRBJ1-6; D might be TRBD1 (5 bases). This CDR3 comprises 15 residues. Germline-derived CDR1 and CDR2 are GTSNPN and SVGIG (reference sequence). V shed 0 bases and J shed 3 bases, with 9 bases lying between them. CDR3 DNA sequence: TGTGCCTGGAGTGTGGCAGGGTACTATAATTCACCCCTCCACTTT. Residues: CAWSVAGYYNSPLHF. The full variable domain, completed using reference TRBV30 and TRBJ1-6, is SQTIHQWPATLVQPVGSPLSLECTVEGTSNPNLYWYRQAAGRGLQLLFYSVGIGQISSEVPQNLSASRPQDRQFILSSKKLLLSDSGFYLCAWSVAGYYNSPLHFGNGTRLTVT.

J is TRBJ1-1 and V is TRBV29-1, with D unclear. V was shortened by 5 bases and J by 0 bases, with 13 bases between the two germline ends. The CDR3 contains 14 residues. Germline CDR1 and CDR2: SQVTM and ANQGSEA. CDR3 nucleotide sequence: TGCAGCGTTCACGGGAGTTTCGTGAACACTGAAGCTTTCTTT. Protein product: CSVHGSFVNTEAFF. Based on the CDR3 plus reference TRBV29-1 and TRBJ1-1, the full variable domain is SAVISQKPSRDICQRGTSLTIQCQVDSQVTMMFWYRQQPGQSLTLIATANQGSEATYESGFVIDKFPISRPNLTFSTLTVSNMSPEDSSIYLCSVHGSFVNTEAFFGQGTRLTVV.

This clonotype was found a few times. The J gene is TRBJ1-3, the V gene TRBV12-3 or TRBV12-4; D remains unclear. With 3 bases removed from V and 0 bases from J, the gap between germline ends came to 3 bases. The CDR3 runs 13 residues. The CDR3 sequence is CASSFGSGNTIYF. The CDR3 DNA reads TGTGCCAGCAGTTTCGGCTCTGGAAACACCATATATTTT.

This clonotype was detected only a few times. The chain combines TRBV28 with TRBJ2-7; 8 bases fit TRBD1. This CDR3 is built from 16 residues. CDR1 MDHEN and CDR2 SYDVKM come from the germline V gene. V trimming: 2 bases; J trimming: 2 bases; junction bases outside the gene matches: 8. This CDR3 is CASSLDRGPIPYEQYF. CDR3 nucleotides: TGTGCCAGCAGTTTAGACAGGGGACCTATTCCCTACGAGCAGTACTTC. The full variable domain, completed using reference TRBV28 and TRBJ2-7, is DVKVTQSSRYLVKRTGEKVFLECVQDMDHENMFWYRQDPGLGLRLIYFSYDVKMKEKGDIPEGYSVSREKKERFSLILESASTNQTSMYLCASSLDRGPIPYEQYFGPGTRLTVT.

In this sample, this clonotype turned up many times. The chain joins TRBV6-5 to TRBJ2-4; unclear D gene. With the DNA end fitting TRBJ2-7 better, the J assignment may be wrong. This CDR3 has 13 amino acids. Per germline, CDR1 MNHEY and CDR2 SVGAGI. The CDR3 is CASSYGGTYEQYF. CDR3 DNA: TGTGCCAGCAGTTACGGCGGTACCTACGAGCAGTACTTC.

The V gene is TRBV20-1, the J gene TRBJ2-1; 12 bases fit TRBD2. With V trimmed by 0 bases and J by 3 bases, 6 bases remained unmatched. The CDR3 runs 17 residues. The V gene's germline CDR1 is DFQATT and CDR2 SNEGSKA (reference sequence). The CDR3 loop reads CSARDGTSGRLYNEQFF. DNA for the CDR3: TGCAGTGCTAGAGATGGTACTAGCGGGAGGCTCTACAATGAGCAGTTCTTC.

This chain links TRBV6-5 with TRBJ2-7; D possibly matches TRBD1 or TRBD2 (5 bases each). V lost 6 bases, J lost 4 bases, and 13 bases lay in between. This CDR3 is built from 13 residues. In germline, CDR1 is MNHEY, CDR2 SVGAGI. The CDR3: CASRLGRDYEQYF. CDR3 sequence (DNA): TGTGCCAGCAGATTGGGACGGGATTACGAGCAGTACTTC.

V gene TRBV29-1 combines with J gene TRBJ2-5; 10 bases map to TRBD2. TRBJ2-7 matches the DNA end more closely, so the J call is doubtful. The germline V gene has CDR1 SQVTM and CDR2 ANQGSEA. The CDR3 has 14 residues. The CDR3: CSVSSSGRAGEQYF. The DNA of the CDR3 is TGCAGCGTTTCTTCGAGCGGGAGGGCAGGCGAGCAGTACTTC.

Of note for this clonotype: One end of the junction is discordant with germline, which a read error may explain. The rearrangement links TRBV12-3 or TRBV12-4 to TRBJ2-1; 11 nucleotides match TRBD2. This CDR3 region has 17 residues. The CDR3 DNA reads TGTGCCAGCAGTCAAATAGCGGGGGGGCTTGGTACCGGGGAGCTGTTCTTC. It codes for CASSQIAGGLGTGELFF.

The chain combines TRBV7-2 with TRBJ2-3; 9 bases align to TRBD2. Germline-derived CDR1 and CDR2 are SGHTA and FQGNSA. The CDR3 contains 16 residues. With 8 bases clipped from V and 0 bases from J, the junction kept 9 bases outside the gene matches. The CDR3 protein is CASCAPSGISTDTQYF. The CDR3 region has the DNA TGTGCCAGCTGCGCCCCTAGCGGGATTAGCACAGATACGCAGTATTTT.

This clonotype was seen a few times. The chain recombines TRBV16 with TRBJ2-3, with TRBD1 matching 7 bases. V shed 1 base and J 7 bases; nucleotides not matched to a gene: 14. From germline, CDR1 is KGHSY and CDR2 FQNENV. The CDR3 is made up of 17 amino acids. Here the CDR3 DNA reads TGTGCCAGCAGCCAATATCGAGAGACAGGACAGGCAAATACGCAGTATTTT. This sequence encodes CASSQYRETGQANTQYF.

Note on this clonotype: The junction does not match germline at one end; this may be a read error. The chain carries TRBV28 and TRBJ2-7; possible D gene TRBD1, 6 bases. Germline V gives CDR1 MDHEN, CDR2 SYDVKM. CDR3 size: 15 residues. CDR3 nucleotide sequence: TGTGCCAGCAGGAGACAGGCGTCGGGCCCTTACGAGCGGTACTTC. The encoded protein is CASRRQASGPYERYF.

This clonotype was counted between two and nine times. This sequence joins TRBV7-9 and TRBJ1-1, with 7 nucleotides matching TRBD1. V gave up 5 bases and J gave up 1 base; unmatched junction bases: 7. CDR3 length: 15 amino acids. CDR1 and CDR2 from the germline V gene are SEHNR and FQNEAQ (reference sequence). In DNA, the CDR3 is TGTGCCAGCAGCCCCCGGGGACAGAGGAACACTGAAGCTTTCTTT. This translates into CASSPRGQRNTEAFF.